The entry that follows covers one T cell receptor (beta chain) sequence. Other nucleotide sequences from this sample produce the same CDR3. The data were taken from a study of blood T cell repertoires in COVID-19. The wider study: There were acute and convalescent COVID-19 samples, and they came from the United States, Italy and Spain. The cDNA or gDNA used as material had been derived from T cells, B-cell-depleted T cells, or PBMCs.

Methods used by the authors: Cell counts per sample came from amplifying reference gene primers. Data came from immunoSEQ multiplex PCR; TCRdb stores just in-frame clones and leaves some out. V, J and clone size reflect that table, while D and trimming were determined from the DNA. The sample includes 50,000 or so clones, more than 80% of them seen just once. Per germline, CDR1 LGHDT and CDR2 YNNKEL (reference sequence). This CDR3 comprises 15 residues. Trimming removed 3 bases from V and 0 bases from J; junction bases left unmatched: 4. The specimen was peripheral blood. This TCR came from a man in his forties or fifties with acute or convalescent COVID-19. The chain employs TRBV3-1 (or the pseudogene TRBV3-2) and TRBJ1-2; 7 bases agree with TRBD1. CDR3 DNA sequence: TGTGCCAGCAGCCAGGGCAGGGGGACTAACTATGGCTACACCTTC. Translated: CASSQGRGTNYGYTF.